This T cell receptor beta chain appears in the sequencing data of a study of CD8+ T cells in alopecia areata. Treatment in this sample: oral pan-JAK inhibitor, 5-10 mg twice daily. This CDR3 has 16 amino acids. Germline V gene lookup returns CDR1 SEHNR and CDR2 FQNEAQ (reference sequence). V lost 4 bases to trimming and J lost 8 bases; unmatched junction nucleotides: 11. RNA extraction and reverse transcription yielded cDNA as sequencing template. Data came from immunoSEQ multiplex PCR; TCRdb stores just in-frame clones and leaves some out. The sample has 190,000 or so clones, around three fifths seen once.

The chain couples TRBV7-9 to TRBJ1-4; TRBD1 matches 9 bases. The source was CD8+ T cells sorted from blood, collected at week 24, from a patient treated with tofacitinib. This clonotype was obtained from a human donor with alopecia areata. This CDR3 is CASSSTPGQGREKLFF. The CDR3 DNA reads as TGTGCCAGCAGCTCTACACCGGGACAGGGACGGGAAAAACTGTTTTTT.